This T cell receptor (beta chain) emerged from a study of tumor and adjacent non-tumor tissue in lung cancer. RNA was extracted from bulk tissue without any cell sorting. The normal lung tissue was taken more than 3 cm from the tumor edge. The library came from three nested PCR rounds adapted from ARM-PCR protocols. MiXCR, run by TCRdb on the multiplex PCR reads, gives a single entry per CDR3 protein. The sample includes around 76,000 distinct CDR3 sequences, 76% of them seen just once. The receptor was derived from a man between 70 and 80 years old with non-small cell lung cancer. The specimen was distant non-tumor lung tissue.

CDR3 sequence reads: CSAWGTNAEQYF. In nucleotides, the CDR3 is TGCAGCGCATGGGGGACGAACGCCGAGCAGTACTTC. V usage is TRBV29-1 and J usage is TRBJ2-7; tentatively, D is TRBD1 or TRBD2 (5 bases each). Germline V lookup: CDR1 SQVTM, CDR2 ANQGSEA. Trimming left V 7 bases short and J 6 bases short, with 16 bases between. This CDR3 spans 12 amino acids.